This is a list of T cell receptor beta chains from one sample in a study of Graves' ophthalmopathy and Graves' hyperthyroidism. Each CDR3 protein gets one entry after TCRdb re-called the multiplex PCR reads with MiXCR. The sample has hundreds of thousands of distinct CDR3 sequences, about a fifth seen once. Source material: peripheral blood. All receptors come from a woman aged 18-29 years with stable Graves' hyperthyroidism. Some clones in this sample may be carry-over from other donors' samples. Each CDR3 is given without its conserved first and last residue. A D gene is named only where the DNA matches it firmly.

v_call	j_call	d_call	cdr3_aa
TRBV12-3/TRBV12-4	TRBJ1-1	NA	ASSLMSAEAF
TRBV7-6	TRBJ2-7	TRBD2	ASSPGGGLADEQY
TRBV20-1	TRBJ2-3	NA	SEGGSTDTQY
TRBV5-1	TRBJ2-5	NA	ASSLDGHGYQETQY
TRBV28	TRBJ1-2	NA	ASSPITQDSNYGYT
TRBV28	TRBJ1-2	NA	ASSLAGPTTATNYGYT
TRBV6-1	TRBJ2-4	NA	ASSSSTDIQY
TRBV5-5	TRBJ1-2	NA	ASSLESPYGYT
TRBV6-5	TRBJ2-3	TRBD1	ASRSSLGGLDTQY
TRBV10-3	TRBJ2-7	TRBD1	AISETGQGIYEQY
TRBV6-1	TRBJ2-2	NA	ASSKGGRTDAGELF
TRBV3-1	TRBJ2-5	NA	ASSQTEETQY
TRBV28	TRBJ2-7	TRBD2	ASSSLAGPRLRQY
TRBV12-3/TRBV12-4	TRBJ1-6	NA	ASSTGLGNSPLH
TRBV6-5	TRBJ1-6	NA	ASSYSRPQGGGSPLH
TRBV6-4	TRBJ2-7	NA	ASNEGTYEQY
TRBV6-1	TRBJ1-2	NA	ASSAGMGGYT
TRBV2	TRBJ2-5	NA	ASSGSAGRQETQY
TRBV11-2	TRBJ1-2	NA	ASSSLLGQATDYGYT
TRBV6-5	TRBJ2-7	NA	ASSWTDPYEQY
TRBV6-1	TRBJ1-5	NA	ASSNILDQPQH
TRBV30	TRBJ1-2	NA	AWSVQIHRGYT
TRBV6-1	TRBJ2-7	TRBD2	ASRPGLAGGRYEQY
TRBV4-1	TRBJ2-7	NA	ASSQGGGNSYEQY